Shown below are 13 T cell receptor beta chains from a single sample sequenced in a study of T cell repertoires in cytomegalovirus infection. The antigens for these receptors are not known. TCRdb recomputed calls from the reads with MiXCR, one row per CDR3 protein. Among 600,000 to 700,000 distinct CDR3 sequences listed, around 30% were seen once. The sequenced sample was cultured PBMCs, obtained from culture after CMV antigen stimulation. The receptors here all came from a human donor in good health (CMV status not recorded). Some clones in this sample may be carry-over from other donors' samples.

The chain employs TRBV20-1 and TRBJ2-1; no definite D call. The V gene's germline CDR1 is DFQATT and CDR2 SNEGSKA (reference sequence). V was pared by 5 bases and J by 3 bases, with 17 bases between. There are 15 residues in the CDR3. The CDR3, as DNA: TGCAGTGCTTCCCGTTTTCAAAGAAACTACAATGAGCAGTTCTTC. Encoded protein: CSASRFQRNYNEQFF.

The V call is TRBV7-2, the J call TRBJ2-5; unclear D gene. Trimming pared 5 bases from V and 5 bases from J, leaving 12 bases between. Looked up from germline, CDR1 is SGHTA and CDR2 is FQGNSA. The CDR3 spans 13 residues. The CDR3 sequence is CASSGAPAETQYF. CDR3 DNA: TGTGCCAGCAGCGGTGCCCCTGCGGAGACCCAGTACTTC.

This clonotype has a handful of counts. This chain connects TRBV7-9 to TRBJ2-7; no firm D call. Deletions cut 5 bases from V and 1 base from J, with 9 bases between. Germline V CDR1 and CDR2: SEHNR, FQNEAQ (reference sequence). This CDR3 has 13 residues. The CDR3 spells CASSPRQSYEQYF. DNA of the CDR3: TGTGCCAGCAGCCCCCGGCAGTCCTACGAGCAGTACTTC.

The V and J genes are TRBV11-2 and TRBJ2-7; TRBD2 aligns across 7 bases. The CDR3 consists of 12 residues. Germline V gene lookup returns CDR1 SGHAT and CDR2 FQNNGV. V lost 7 bases to trimming and J lost 5 bases; unmatched junction nucleotides: 5. The CDR3 loop is CASTHRGDEQYF. The DNA of the CDR3 is TGTGCCAGCACCCACCGGGGGGACGAGCAGTACTTC.

The rearrangement uses TRBV6-2 or TRBV6-3 and TRBJ1-1, with D perhaps TRBD1 (5 bases). Per the germline V gene, CDR1 is MNHEY and CDR2 is SVGEGT. V was trimmed by 7 bases and J by 10 bases, leaving 19 bases between them. The CDR3 loop spans 13 amino acids. The CDR3 DNA is TGTGCCAGCATGCTTCGGGACCCATTGGGAGCTTTCTTT. It yields the protein CASMLRDPLGAFF.

The sample holds a few counts of this clonotype. The gene calls are TRBV28 and TRBJ1-1, with no clear D. CDR1 is MDHEN, CDR2 SYDVKM, per germline. The CDR3 has 12 residues. With 6 bases removed from V and 2 bases from J, the gap between germline ends came to 7 bases. CDR3 sequence (DNA): TGTGCCAGCAGGGCCGCTAACACTGAAGCTTTCTTT. Its translation is CASRAANTEAFF. The full variable domain, its missing parts supplied by reference TRBV28 and TRBJ1-1, is DVKVTQSSRYLVKRTGEKVFLECVQDMDHENMFWYRQDPGLGLRLIYFSYDVKMKEKGDIPEGYSVSREKKERFSLILESASTNQTSMYLCASRAANTEAFFGQGTRLTVV.

V usage is TRBV28 and J usage is TRBJ1-6; D is unclear. This CDR3 is 13 amino acids long. Deletions cut 7 bases from V and 5 bases from J, with 9 bases between. Germline V lookup: CDR1 MDHEN, CDR2 SYDVKM. CDR3 nucleotides: TGTGCCAGCAAACAGAGCAATAATTCACCCCTCCACTTT. Translating gives CASKQSNNSPLHF.

This chain links TRBV19 with TRBJ2-3; D remains unclear. There are 12 residues in the CDR3. V lost 10 bases, J lost 4 bases, and 12 bases lay in between. Looked up from germline, CDR1 is LNHDA and CDR2 is SQIVND (reference sequence). This chain's CDR3 is CATSPKADTQYF. The CDR3 DNA reads as TGTGCCACCTCTCCGAAGGCAGATACGCAGTATTTT.

The table lists this clonotype with many counts. This rearrangement joins TRBV7-2 to TRBJ1-2, with TRBD1 matching 7 bases. V was clipped by 3 bases and J by 4 bases; unmatched bases: 2. Germline V lookup: CDR1 SGHTA, CDR2 FQGNSA. CDR3 length: 13 amino acids. Written as DNA, the CDR3 is TGTGCCAGCAGCTTCGGGACAGTCTATGGCTACACCTTC. Protein product: CASSFGTVYGYTF. Combining the CDR3 with reference TRBV7-2 and TRBJ1-2 gives the whole variable domain GAGVSQSPSNKVTEKGKDVELRCDPISGHTALYWYRQSLGQGLEFLIYFQGNSAPDKSGLPSDRFSAERTGGSVSTLTIQRTQQEDSAVYLCASSFGTVYGYTFGSGTRLTVV.

In DNA, the CDR3 is TGTGCCAGCAGCCAAGATCGTTACCGGGCGGGCCGTAGCAAGTACCACATCTACGAGCAGTACTTC. Its protein is CASSQDRYRAGRSKYHIYEQYF. The rearrangement uses TRBV14 and TRBJ2-7; D is possibly TRBD2 (5 bases). V was shortened by 0 bases and J by 3 bases, with 33 bases between the two germline ends. Germline loops: CDR1 SGHDN, CDR2 FVKESK. The length of the CDR3 is 22 residues.

For the CDR3, the DNA is TGTGCCAGGAGCGGGGATGGGCCCAAAAACATTCAGTACTTC. Translated, it gives CARSGDGPKNIQYF. The rearrangement uses TRBV6-2 or TRBV6-3 and TRBJ2-4; 7 bases line up with TRBD2. V dropped 9 bases and J dropped 2; count of bases not matched to a gene: 7. This CDR3 contains 14 residues. Germline CDR1 MNHEY, CDR2 SVGEGT.

The chain has TRBV3-1 and TRBJ1-3; D not certain. The V end lost 2 bases, the J end lost 1 base, and 9 bases lay between the germline ends. The CDR3 covers 15 residues. CDR1 is LGHDT, CDR2 YNNKEL, per germline (reference sequence). This chain's CDR3 is CASSQLRGSGNTIYF. The CDR3 DNA is TGTGCCAGCAGCCAATTGAGAGGGTCTGGAAACACCATATATTTT.

This clonotype was recorded at least ten times. The V and J genes are TRBV7-6 and TRBJ1-1; D remains ambiguous. Trimming took 1 base from V and 3 from J, leaving 12 bases between them. Germline loops: CDR1 SGHVS, CDR2 FNYEAQ. The CDR3 extends over 15 amino acids. The CDR3 loop reads CASSLEDGYDTEAFF. The CDR3 bases are TGTGCCAGCAGCTTAGAGGACGGCTATGACACTGAAGCTTTCTTT.